This T cell receptor (beta chain) comes out of a study of cytotoxic CD8 clonotypes in ibrutinib-treated CLL. Study at large: The patients comprised roughly 10 relapsed/refractory and approximately 16 treatment-naive cases, some 17 IGHV unmutated. Each sample contained, on average, about 250,000 productive templates and 94,082 productive rearrangements. Notes on the study in general: Public clonotypes showed up rarely, and on treatment they shrank or held steady.

Measured with immunoSEQ multiplex PCR; TCRdb has only the in-frame clones, and not every one. Here the sample spans about 300,000 clones, about 72% being singletons. TCR beta libraries used approximately 1.8 micrograms of genomic DNA from cryopreserved PBMCs. CDR1 is SGHTA and CDR2 is FQGTGA in the germline V gene. Trimming took 1 base from V and 4 from J, leaving 5 bases between them. The length of the CDR3 is 13 residues. As concerns this clone: Antigen unknown.

This TCR was sampled from a human donor with chronic lymphocytic leukemia. The V call is TRBV7-3, the J call TRBJ2-1; no definite D call. Source: PBMCs, taken at disease progression, from a patient treated with ibrutinib. In DNA form, the CDR3 reads TGTGCCAGCAGCTTAATGCTTTACAATGAGCAGTTCTTC. It codes for CASSLMLYNEQFF.